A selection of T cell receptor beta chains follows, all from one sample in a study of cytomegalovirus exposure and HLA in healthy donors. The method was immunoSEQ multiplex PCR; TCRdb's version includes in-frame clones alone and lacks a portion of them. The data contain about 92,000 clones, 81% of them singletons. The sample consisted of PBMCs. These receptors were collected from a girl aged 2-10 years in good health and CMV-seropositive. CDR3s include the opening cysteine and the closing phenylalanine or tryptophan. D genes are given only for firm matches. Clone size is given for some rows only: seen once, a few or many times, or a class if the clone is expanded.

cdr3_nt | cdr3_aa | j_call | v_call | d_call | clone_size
TGTGCCTGGAGGGGGACAGGGAACACCGGGGAGCTGTTTTTT | CAWRGTGNTGELFF | TRBJ2-2 | TRBV30 | TRBD1 | -
TGTGCCAGCAGCCGACAGGGGGCGAGAGGCTACACCTTC | CASSRQGARGYTF | TRBJ1-2 | TRBV7-9 | TRBD1 | -
TGTGCCAGCAGTGTTCAGGGTCGTACAGATACGCAGTATTTT | CASSVQGRTDTQYF | TRBJ2-3 | TRBV2 | - | once
TGTGCCAGCAGTTTACGGTCAGGCGCCCCTCTGGATGGCTACACCTTC | CASSLRSGAPLDGYTF | TRBJ1-2 | TRBV27 | - | -
TGTGCCAGCAGCGCCCCCGGTTGGACAGGGGATCAGCCCCAGCATTTT | CASSAPGWTGDQPQHF | TRBJ1-5 | TRBV7-2 | TRBD1 | -
TGCGCCAGCAGCTTGGACACCTTCTCTGGAAACACCATATATTTT | CASSLDTFSGNTIYF | TRBJ1-3 | TRBV5-1 | - | -
TGTGCCAGCAGCCCGTGGGAGGACACTGAAGCTTTCTTT | CASSPWEDTEAFF | TRBJ1-1 | TRBV14 | - | -
TGTGCCAGTAGTATTAGAGCGGGAGGGCTGGCAGATACGCAGTATTTT | CASSIRAGGLADTQYF | TRBJ2-3 | TRBV19 | TRBD2 | -
TGCGCCAGCAGCCAGGGACTAGCGGGAGCCAACAATGAGCAGTTCTTC | CASSQGLAGANNEQFF | TRBJ2-1 | TRBV4-1 | TRBD2 | once
TGTGCCAGCATAGGTGGGCTTTCCACAGATACGCAGTATTTT | CASIGGLSTDTQYF | TRBJ2-3 | TRBV6-5 | - | once
TGTGCCAGCAGCACTTCTGTGCTAGCGGGAGCGGTCGATGAGCAGTTCTTC | CASSTSVLAGAVDEQFF | TRBJ2-1 | TRBV7-6 | TRBD2 | -
TGTGCCAGCAGCAGGACAGGGGGGATTTCCGGGGAGCTGTTTTTT | CASSRTGGISGELFF | TRBJ2-2 | TRBV14 | TRBD1 | -
TGTGCCAGCAGCCGCAGGCCCCGGTCGCCAGGGGCAGAGACCCAGTACTTC | CASSRRPRSPGAETQYF | TRBJ2-5 | TRBV7-6 | - | -
TGTGCCACCCTGTCGCGGGAGCGGAATGAGCAGTTCTTC | CATLSRERNEQFF | TRBJ2-1 | TRBV7-7 | TRBD2 | -
TGTGCCAGCAGCCAAACAGGTTCTAATGAAAAACTGTTTTTT | CASSQTGSNEKLFF | TRBJ1-4 | TRBV9 | - | once
TGTGCCAGCAGCCCCCCCGGGTTTAGCTCTGGGGCCAACGTCCTGACTTTC | CASSPPGFSSGANVLTF | TRBJ2-6 | TRBV16 | - | -
TGTGCCAGCTCAGCGATTCCAGGGGGTGGCACCGGGGAGCTGTTTTTT | CASSAIPGGGTGELFF | TRBJ2-2 | TRBV18 | TRBD1 | -
TGTGCCATCAGGGGACTAGCGGGAGAGGAGGGGCAGTTCTTC | CAIRGLAGEEGQFF | TRBJ2-1 | TRBV10-3 | TRBD2 | -
TGTGCCAGCGGTGCACCCCCCGGGACAGGGCCTCTCAATGAGCAGTTCTTC | CASGAPPGTGPLNEQFF | TRBJ2-1 | TRBV28 | TRBD1 | -
TGTGCCAGCGCGCGCGGGAGGTACTCAGATACGCAGTATTTT | CASARGRYSDTQYF | TRBJ2-3 | TRBV6-5 | TRBD2 | -
TGTGCCTGGAGGGGAGGGCGGGAGGGCCGGGAGACCCAGTACTTC | CAWRGGREGRETQYF | TRBJ2-5 | TRBV30 | TRBD2 | once
TGTGCCAGTAGTTCCACGTCCTCAGGGCAGCCCCAGCATTTT | CASSSTSSGQPQHF | TRBJ1-5 | TRBV19 | - | once
TGCGCCAGCAGCCCTTGGGGTACTAGCGGGCGCACAGATACGCAGTATTTT | CASSPWGTSGRTDTQYF | TRBJ2-3 | TRBV5-1 | TRBD2 | once
TGCGCCAGCAGCTCAGGGGGAAGTCACTATGGCTACACCTTC | CASSSGGSHYGYTF | TRBJ1-2 | TRBV5-1 | TRBD1 | -
TGTGCCAGCCGCCCTCGGTTTGGGACAACTAACACAGATACGCAGTATTTT | CASRPRFGTTNTDTQYF | TRBJ2-3 | TRBV11-2 | - | -
TGTGCCAGCAGACCCCCCCGACTAGCGGGGGAGGAGGAATGGACCGGGGAGCTGTTTTTT | CASRPPRLAGEEEWTGELFF | TRBJ2-2 | TRBV9 | TRBD2 | -
TGTGCCTGGAGTCGACAGGAGAACACTGAAGCTTTCTTT | CAWSRQENTEAFF | TRBJ1-1 | TRBV30 | - | -
TGTGCCAGCAGGATGCCCTACACAGATACGCAGTATTTT | CASRMPYTDTQYF | TRBJ2-3 | TRBV6-5 | - | few